A single sample is the source of the 6 T cell receptor beta chains below, sequenced in a study of CD8+ T cells in alopecia areata. Described treatment: oral pan-JAK inhibitor, 5-10 mg twice daily. The sequencing template was cDNA reverse transcribed from extracted RNA. Assay: immunoSEQ multiplex PCR; the TCRdb copy retains only in-frame clones and omits some. The sample records 80,000 to 100,000 clones, 44% being singletons. This specimen consisted of CD8+ T cells sorted from blood, obtained at week 24, from a patient treated with tofacitinib. These receptor sequences come from a human donor with alopecia areata.

V gene TRBV7-2 combines with J gene TRBJ2-5; 7 nucleotides line up with TRBD1. The germline gives CDR1 SGHTA, CDR2 FQGNSA. The CDR3 contains 17 residues. The ends lost 8 bases at V and 1 base at J; junction bases unmatched: 16. CDR3 loop: CASDRFPSEGAQETQYF. The CDR3 DNA sequence: TGTGCCAGCGATAGGTTCCCCTCCGAGGGGGCCCAAGAGACCCAGTACTTC.

This chain joins TRBV2 and TRBJ1-2; D gene ambiguous. The CDR3 has 15 residues. V was shortened by 1 base and J by 4 bases, with 13 bases between the two germline ends. From germline, CDR1 is SNHLY and CDR2 FYNNEI. CDR3 sequence: CASSEVGKRGYGYTF. CDR3 nucleotides: TGTGCCAGCAGTGAAGTGGGCAAACGGGGCTATGGCTACACCTTC.

The table lists this clone with a few counts. Other DNA sequences from this sample encode an identical CDR3 as well. The chain joins TRBV27 to TRBJ1-1; D perhaps matches TRBD1 (5 bases). Trimming shortened V by 5 bases and J by 5 bases, and 15 bases separated the two germline ends. The CDR3 extends over 14 amino acids. Germline V gene data show CDR1 as MNHEY and CDR2 as SMNVEV (reference sequence). This CDR3 reads CASSPRGGGTEAFF. The CDR3 region has the DNA TGTGCCAGCAGTCCCCGGGGGGGTGGAACTGAAGCTTTCTTT.

This clone was detected only once. V and J are TRBV6-5 and TRBJ1-2; 9 bases are shared with TRBD1. CDR1 MNHEY and CDR2 SVGAGI come from the germline V gene. V dropped 6 bases and J dropped 4; count of bases not matched to a gene: 6. The CDR3 covers 14 residues. CDR3 residues: CASSGGTGSYGYTF. The CDR3 nucleotides are TGTGCCAGCAGCGGGGGGACAGGGAGCTATGGCTACACCTTC.

The chain carries TRBV4-2 and TRBJ2-1, with D perhaps matching TRBD2 (5 bases). The CDR3 is 17 residues long. The germline gives CDR1 LGHNA, CDR2 YNFKEQ. Trimming took 0 bases from V and 2 from J, leaving 14 bases between them. The CDR3 nucleotides are TGTGCCAGCAGCCAAGATCCCACCGGAGGACCCTACAATGAGCAGTTCTTC. Protein: CASSQDPTGGPYNEQFF.

The CDR3 spells CASSYSRDVIYGYTF. CDR3 DNA sequence: TGTGCCAGCAGTTACTCGAGGGACGTAATCTATGGCTACACCTTC. The genes are TRBV6-5 and TRBJ1-2; maybe TRBD1 (5 bases). The CDR3 covers 15 residues. Germline V gene lookup returns CDR1 MNHEY and CDR2 SVGAGI. Between the trimmed V and J ends, which lost 0 bases and 4 bases, there was a span of 12 bases.